The rows below give T cell receptor beta chains drawn from one sample of a study of cytomegalovirus exposure and HLA in healthy donors. Produced via immunoSEQ multiplex PCR; TCRdb's table is partial and in-frame only. The table has approximately 95,000 clones, approximately 72% seen once. The sample comprised PBMCs. The receptors come from a woman aged 40-49 years in good health and CMV-seropositive. Both conserved end residues are part of each CDR3. Each record gives: J gene, clone size, V gene, CDR3 protein. Clone size is shown for a subset of rows, as once, few, many or a class of expanded clone.

TRBJ2-5,-,TRBV5-8,CASSTQIGVAETQYF
TRBJ2-7,-,TRBV13,CASSLKASGNYEQYF
TRBJ1-2,-,TRBV7-9,CASSQGVTGAQYGYTF
TRBJ1-3,-,TRBV11-2,CASSLVEGNTIYF
TRBJ2-2,-,TRBV12-5,CASGLVATGELFF
TRBJ2-1,-,TRBV10-1,CASSESSGRVVDNEQFF
TRBJ2-3,-,TRBV2,CASSVTIAGSSTDTQYF
TRBJ1-5,-,TRBV9,CASSARTARREDQPQHF
TRBJ1-2,-,TRBV2,CASSRQGPSDYGYTF
TRBJ1-3,-,TRBV7-9,CASRGVSGNTIYF
TRBJ2-5,few,TRBV6-5,CASSPLAGVQETQYF
TRBJ2-7,few,TRBV28,CASSASGTSEQYF
TRBJ1-5,-,TRBV19,CATVGQSLNQPQHF
TRBJ2-1,once,TRBV19,CASSGGRRVYNEQFF